A single sample gave rise to the 7 T cell receptor beta chains below, sequenced in a study of identical twins. From the 5' RACE reads, TCRdb called clonotypes with MiXCR, one entry per CDR3 protein. The table shows around 1.7 million distinct CDR3 sequences, with 32% occurring only once. Specimen: cord blood. Source of these receptors: a newborn girl in good health.

A few counts support this clonotype. This sequence joins TRBV20-1 and TRBJ1-4; 7 bases line up with TRBD1. The germline V gene has CDR1 DFQATT and CDR2 SNEGSKA (reference sequence). V gave up 3 bases and J gave up 8 bases; unmatched junction bases: 6. The CDR3 is 13 amino acids. The CDR3 nucleotides are TGCAGTGCTAGGTTGGCAGGGGGGGAAAAACTGTTTTTT. Residues: CSARLAGGEKLFF.

This clonotype was counted a few times. The chain recombines TRBV29-1 with TRBJ1-2, with D possibly matching TRBD1 (5 bases). Looked up from germline, CDR1 is SQVTM and CDR2 is ANQGSEA. The germline V and J ends were trimmed by 6 bases and 0 bases, with 11 bases remaining between them. This CDR3 is built from 13 residues. CDR3 residues: CSVGGLANYGYTF. The CDR3 DNA sequence: TGCAGCGTGGGGGGTTTAGCTAACTATGGCTACACCTTC.

The chain links TRBV11-2 to TRBJ1-1, with 7 positions matching TRBD1. With 5 bases clipped from V and 4 bases from J, the junction kept 7 bases outside the gene matches. The CDR3 runs 14 residues. Germline V CDR1 and CDR2: SGHAT, FQNNGV. The CDR3: CASSPGNRGTEAFF. CDR3 sequence (DNA): TGTGCCAGCAGCCCAGGGAACAGGGGCACTGAAGCTTTCTTT.

This clonotype was recorded a few times. The V and J genes are TRBV24-1 and TRBJ2-3; 10 bases are a match to TRBD2. Germline CDR1 is KGHDR and CDR2 is SFDVKD. The CDR3 extends over 20 amino acids. V lost 4 bases, J lost 4 bases, and 19 bases stayed unmatched. The CDR3 spells CATSEPTGTVSSGSPDTQYF. CDR3 bases: TGTGCCACCAGTGAACCCACCGGGACAGTCTCTAGCGGGAGCCCAGATACGCAGTATTTT.

A note on this clonotype: Germline and junction disagree at one end, which may indicate a read error. V gene TRBV20-1 combines with J gene TRBJ1-1; tentative D call: TRBD1 (6 bases). The CDR3 runs to 13 residues. The germline gives CDR1 DFQATT, CDR2 SNEGSKA (reference sequence). CDR3 DNA sequence: TGCAGTGCTAGGGGACAAATGAACACTGGAGCTTTCTTT. It is translated as CSARGQMNTGAFF.

About this clonotype itself: A much more abundant neighbour one base away suggests this may be a read error. The CDR3 region is CSAREAGAYNEQYF. The CDR3 bases are TGCAGTGCTAGAGAAGCGGGGGCCTACAATGAGCAGTACTTC. The V gene is TRBV20-1, the J gene TRBJ2-1; 8 bases are a match to TRBD2. The assigned J gene may be wrong: the sequence end matches TRBJ2-7 better. CDR1 and CDR2 from the germline V gene are DFQATT and SNEGSKA (reference sequence). This CDR3 region has 14 residues.

The table lists this clonotype with a few counts. This chain links TRBV20-1 with TRBJ2-5; 7 nucleotides match TRBD1. The tail of the sequence fits TRBJ2-7 better, so the J call may be wrong. Germline CDR1 and CDR2: DFQATT and SNEGSKA (reference sequence). The CDR3 has 17 residues. In nucleotides, the CDR3 is TGCAGTGCTATGCCTACTGTGGGACAGACGGGATACTACGAGCAGTACTTC. Translated, it gives CSAMPTVGQTGYYEQYF.